A selection of T cell receptor beta chains follows, all from one sample in a study of cytomegalovirus exposure and HLA in healthy donors. Some clones are missing from TCRdb's copy, which holds only in-frame ones; the method was immunoSEQ multiplex PCR. This table holds some 120,000 clones, over 70% found once. The sample taken for sequencing was PBMCs. Receptors were obtained from a female donor in good health and CMV-seronegative. Each CDR3 is given with its conserved first and last residue. The D gene is left open where the match is weak. Clone size appears in some rows only: once, few, many, or a class for an expanded clone.

>TRBJ1-4|TRBV5-8|NA|NA
CASGRTSTNEKLFF
TGTGCCAGTGGCAGAACCTCAACTAATGAAAAACTGTTTTTT
>TRBJ2-1|TRBV25-1|NA|TRBD2
CASSPKVGLAVFNEQFF
TGTGCCAGCAGTCCCAAGGTGGGACTAGCGGTCTTCAATGAGCAGTTCTTC
>TRBJ2-7|TRBV28|few|TRBD1
CASSLTGTGAAYEQYF
TGTGCCAGCAGTCTGACCGGGACAGGGGCAGCCTACGAGCAGTACTTC
>TRBJ2-3|TRBV7-3|NA|TRBD2
CASSSLAGADTQYF
TGTGCCAGCAGCTCTCTAGCGGGGGCAGATACGCAGTATTTT
>TRBJ2-2|TRBV4-2|NA|NA
CASSQALSTANTGELFF
TGTGCCAGCAGCCAAGCCCTATCGACAGCGAACACCGGGGAGCTGTTTTTT
>TRBJ2-7|TRBV13|NA|NA
CASSSGPRQVAYEQYF
TGTGCCAGCAGCTCTGGCCCACGACAGGTGGCCTACGAGCAGTACTTC
>TRBJ1-2|TRBV2|NA|NA
CASSEGTYYGYTF
TGTGCCAGCAGTGAGGGCACTTACTATGGCTACACCTTC
>TRBJ1-2|TRBV19|NA|NA
CASSRIQGANYGYTF
TGTGCCAGCAGTAGAATCCAGGGCGCTAACTATGGCTACACCTTC
>TRBJ2-3|TRBV15|NA|NA
CATSRDDGGAQWEADTQYF
TGTGCCACCAGCAGAGATGATGGTGGCGCCCAGTGGGAGGCAGATACGCAGTATTTT
>TRBJ1-5|TRBV7-9|NA|NA
CASSLQGSGSQHF
TGTGCCAGCAGCTTACAAGGTTCGGGGTCTCAGCATTTT
>TRBJ2-5|TRBV6-5|NA|TRBD1
CASRMTGGRKTQYF
TGTGCCAGCAGGATGACAGGGGGCAGAAAGACCCAGTACTTC
>TRBJ1-1|TRBV7-9|NA|TRBD1
CASPPLGAGGLMTEAFF
TGTGCCAGCCCACCCCTCGGGGCAGGGGGGCTGATGACTGAAGCTTTCTTT
>TRBJ2-2|TRBV18|NA|TRBD1
CADRVNTGELFF
TGTGCCGACAGGGTCAACACCGGGGAGCTGTTTTTT
>TRBJ2-7|TRBV19|NA|NA
CASAGSSYEQYF
TGTGCCAGTGCGGGAAGCTCCTACGAGCAGTACTTC
>TRBJ2-6|TRBV6-1|NA|NA
CASSGSSGANVLTF
TGTGCCAGCAGTGGGAGCTCTGGGGCCAACGTCCTGACTTTC
>TRBJ1-1|TRBV7-6|NA|NA
CASSPEVGTTVSAFF
TGTGCCAGCAGCCCCGAGGTGGGGACAACGGTATCGGCTTTCTTT
>TRBJ2-5|TRBV6-1|NA|NA
CASSDRVQETQYF
TGTGCCAGCAGTGACAGGGTCCAAGAGACCCAGTACTTC
>TRBJ2-5|TRBV5-1|few|NA
CASSLGQRTQETQYF
TGCGCCAGCAGCTTGGGACAGAGGACACAAGAGACCCAGTACTTC
>TRBJ1-1|TRBV2|NA|NA
CASSHPRAGVSTEAFF
TGTGCCAGCAGCCATCCGAGAGCCGGTGTTAGCACTGAAGCTTTCTTT
>TRBJ1-1|TRBV5-1|NA|TRBD1
CASNRGLNTEAFF
TGCGCCAGTAACAGGGGACTGAACACTGAAGCTTTCTTT
>TRBJ1-1|TRBV20-1|once|NA
CSATYGTEAFF
TGCAGTGCTACTTACGGGACTGAAGCTTTCTTT
>TRBJ2-5|TRBV9|NA|TRBD2
CASSAGTSFETQYF
TGTGCCAGCAGCGCTGGGACTAGCTTTGAGACCCAGTACTTC
>TRBJ2-2|TRBV10-3|NA|NA
CAISEQGGRTGELFF
TGTGCCATCAGTGAACAGGGTGGTAGGACCGGGGAGCTGTTTTTT
>TRBJ1-1|TRBV5-1|NA|TRBD1
CASSLGTGTGNTEAFF
TGCGCCAGCAGCTTGGGGACCGGGACAGGGAACACTGAAGCTTTCTTT
>TRBJ2-1|TRBV10-2|once|NA
CASSPNSYNEQFF
TGCGCCAGCAGTCCTAACTCCTACAATGAGCAGTTCTTC
>TRBJ1-2|TRBV6-1|once|TRBD1
CASSVDTGGNGYTF
TGTGCCAGCAGCGTAGATACAGGGGGCAATGGCTACACCTTC
>TRBJ2-7|TRBV25-1|NA|TRBD1
CASSTLSDRGYEQYF
TGTGCCAGCAGTACCTTATCAGACAGGGGGTACGAGCAGTACTTC
>TRBJ2-5|TRBV4-2|NA|NA
CASSLGTGSRETQYF
TGTGCCAGCAGCCTTGGGACTGGCAGCCGGGAGACCCAGTACTTC
>TRBJ2-5|TRBV15|NA|TRBD2
CATSRVAGAKETQYF
TGTGCCACCAGCAGGGTAGCGGGGGCAAAAGAGACCCAGTACTTC
>TRBJ1-3|TRBV11-3|NA|TRBD1
CASSQGPGGETIYF
TGTGCCAGCAGCCAAGGACCAGGGGGTGAAACCATATATTTT
>TRBJ1-2|TRBV2|NA|TRBD1
CASSERSRTGEIGYTF
TGTGCCAGCAGTGAGCGCTCCCGGACAGGGGAGATCGGCTACACCTTC
>TRBJ2-6|TRBV27|NA|NA
CASSLNTPGSGANGLTF
TGTGCCAGCAGTTTAAACACTCCGGGCTCTGGGGCCAACGGCCTGACTTTC
>TRBJ2-1|TRBV2|NA|NA
CASRGGQTYNEQFF
TGTGCCAGTAGGGGGGGACAAACCTACAATGAGCAGTTCTTC
>TRBJ2-7|TRBV19|NA|TRBD2
CASRKSGGYEQYF
TGTGCCAGTAGAAAATCGGGAGGCTACGAGCAGTACTTC
>TRBJ1-5|TRBV7-3|NA|NA
CASSVTGPNQPQHF
TGTGCCAGCAGCGTCACAGGGCCCAATCAGCCCCAGCATTTT
>TRBJ1-4|TRBV11-2|NA|NA
CASSLQATNEKLFF
TGTGCCAGCAGCTTACAGGCAACTAATGAAAAACTGTTTTTT
>TRBJ2-7|TRBV12-2|NA|NA
CASRPACGRLEQYF
TGTGCAAGTCGCCCCGCCTGTGGCAGGCTGGAGCAGTACTTC
>TRBJ1-2|TRBV11-2|NA|NA
CASSGRGGYTF
TGTGCCAGCAGCGGGAGAGGGGGCTACACCTTC
>TRBJ2-1|TRBV7-8|few|NA
CASSLSTTGSDNNEQFF
TGTGCCAGCAGCTTATCTACGACAGGCAGCGACAACAATGAGCAGTTCTTC
>TRBJ2-5|TRBV7-6|few|TRBD2
CASSLEGRLAGVQEGTQYF
TGTGCCAGCAGCTTAGAGGGTCGACTAGCGGGGGTCCAAGAAGGGACCCAGTACTTC
>TRBJ2-1|TRBV9|once|TRBD2
CASSGRGVAPYNEQFF
TGTGCCAGCAGCGGGCGGGGGGTAGCCCCCTACAATGAGCAGTTCTTC
>TRBJ2-2|TRBV30|NA|TRBD1
CACVTGQLNTGELFF
TGTGCCTGCGTCACGGGACAGCTGAACACCGGGGAGCTGTTTTTT